This record covers a single T cell receptor (beta chain). What it recognizes is unknown. The CDR3 loop spans 18 amino acids. V lost 1 base, J lost 0 bases, and 8 bases stayed unmatched. CDR1 is SGHRS, CDR2 YFSETQ, per germline. Each TCR beta library was made by quantitative 5'-RACE that incorporated molecular barcodes. TCRdb called the 5' RACE reads again in MiXCR, with one record for every CDR3 protein. The table includes about 540,000 distinct CDR3 sequences, 12% detected once. The data were obtained in a study of CD8 T cells in ankylosing spondylitis. Notes on the study in general: Clones linked to the disease showed a CD8+ phenotype. They occurred at relatively low frequencies in peripheral blood. Made up of under 10 highly homologous variants, a TCR beta motif appeared characteristic of ankylosing spondylitis blood. Previously reported in reactive arthritis synovial fluid and blood were some of the motif variants. Significant enrichment of disease-linked clones was reportedly seen in matched ankylosing spondylitis synovial fluid.

Sequencing used blood, either unsorted or a sorted T cell fraction (not recorded which). The chain is built from TRBV5-1 and TRBJ2-7; 12 bases agree with TRBD2. This clonotype was obtained from a male donor with ankylosing spondylitis. In nucleotides, the CDR3 is TGCGCCAGCAGCTTGAGAGGGACTAGCGGGCATCGCTCCTACGAGCAGTACTTC. Its translation is CASSLRGTSGHRSYEQYF.